Listed below are T cell receptor beta chains from one sample, sequenced in a study of blood T cell repertoires in COVID-19. Sequenced by immunoSEQ multiplex PCR; TCRdb stores in-frame clones only, minus some. The table has under 350,000 clones, 85% to 90% seen once; the top ten hold roughly 1.3%. Sequenced input: peripheral blood. Receptor source: a man aged 70-80 years with acute or convalescent COVID-19. Both conserved end residues are part of each CDR3. D genes are given only for firm matches. Size is stated for part of the rows, as once, few or many counts, or as a class when the clone is expanded.

TRBJ1-6 | 15 | . | . | TRBV6-5 | CASSRDSQGDPPLHF | TGTGCCAGCAGTAGGGACTCCCAAGGGGACCCACCCCTCCACTTT
TRBJ2-1 | 12 | . | . | TRBV12-5 | CASGTDLGEQFF | TGTGCTAGTGGCACCGACTTGGGTGAGCAGTTCTTC
TRBJ1-3 | 14 | . | . | TRBV5-1 | CASSAGSPGNTIYF | TGCGCCAGCAGCGCGGGGTCGCCTGGAAACACCATATATTTT
TRBJ1-2 | 12 | . | once | TRBV6-5 | CASSINWYGYTF | TGTGCCAGCAGTATAAACTGGTATGGCTACACCTTC
TRBJ2-1 | 18 | TRBD2 | . | TRBV4-2 | CASSQDRPGTSGSNEQFF | TGTGCCAGCAGCCAAGATCGGCCCGGGACTAGCGGGAGTAATGAGCAGTTCTTC
TRBJ1-2 | 16 | TRBD1 | . | TRBV4-3 | CASSRDRGPPNYGYTF | TGCGCCAGCAGCCGTGACAGGGGACCCCCTAACTATGGCTACACCTTC
TRBJ1-3 | 14 | . | . | TRBV2 | CASRQDAAGNTIYF | TGTGCCAGCAGACAGGACGCTGCTGGAAACACCATATATTTT
TRBJ2-3 | 11 | . | . | TRBV2 | CASSDRPTQYF | TGTGCCAGCAGTGACAGGCCTACGCAGTATTTT
TRBJ2-2 | 16 | TRBD2 | . | TRBV11-2 | CASSFGSGAGGGELFF | TGTGCCAGCAGCTTCGGAAGCGGGGCGGGAGGCGGGGAGCTGTTTTTT
TRBJ1-6 | 15 | TRBD1 | . | TRBV4-3 | CASSLDGTGRGPLHF | TGCGCCAGCAGCCTTGATGGGACAGGGCGTGGGCCCCTCCACTTT
TRBJ1-2 | 20 | TRBD1 | . | TRBV6-2/TRBV6-3 | CASSYPRQGSSGVHPYGYTF | TGTGCCAGCAGTTACCCCCGACAGGGGAGCAGCGGGGTCCACCCCTATGGCTACACCTTC
TRBJ2-5 | 13 | . | . | TRBV5-1 | CASSKQVGETQYF | TGCGCCAGCAGCAAACAGGTTGGAGAGACCCAGTACTTC
TRBJ2-3 | 15 | . | . | TRBV30 | CAWSVLSQSADTQYF | TGTGCCTGGAGTGTACTTAGTCAATCTGCAGATACGCAGTATTTT
TRBJ1-1 | 15 | TRBD1 | . | TRBV19 | CASSIAGRQGGEAFF | TGTGCCAGTAGTATAGCCGGGAGACAGGGGGGTGAAGCTTTCTTT
TRBJ1-1 | 14 | . | . | TRBV5-6 | CASSRPETGREAFF | TGTGCCAGCAGCAGACCCGAGACAGGTCGTGAAGCTTTCTTT
TRBJ2-7 | 14 | . | . | TRBV3-1/TRBV3-2 | CASSQVPTSGEQYF | TGTGCCAGCAGCCAAGTCCCCACCTCGGGGGAGCAGTACTTC
TRBJ2-7 | 13 | . | . | TRBV7-2 | CASSLVGGYEQYF | TGTGCCAGCAGCTTAGTTGGCGGATACGAGCAGTACTTC
TRBJ1-1 | 15 | TRBD1 | . | TRBV10-3 | CAISEMSTGGSSAFF | TGTGCCATCAGTGAGATGTCGACAGGGGGCTCCTCGGCTTTCTTT
TRBJ2-3 | 17 | . | . | TRBV11-2 | CASSLVRVGGRIDTQYF | TGTGCCAGCAGCTTAGTACGTGTGGGGGGGCGGATAGATACGCAGTATTTT
TRBJ1-1 | 13 | TRBD1 | once | TRBV3-1/TRBV3-2 | CATGEQGITEAFF | TGTGCCACTGGGGAACAGGGGATCACTGAAGCTTTCTTT
TRBJ1-1 | 15 | TRBD1 | . | TRBV19 | CASSRQGWWDTEAFF | TGTGCCAGTAGTCGACAGGGTTGGTGGGACACTGAAGCTTTCTTT
TRBJ1-1 | 12 | TRBD1 | . | TRBV9 | CASSTSGGEAFF | TGTGCCAGCAGCACCTCAGGGGGGGAAGCTTTCTTT
TRBJ2-2 | 15 | TRBD1 | . | TRBV4-3 | CASSRGTGNTGELFF | TGCGCCAGCAGCCGAGGGACAGGGAACACCGGGGAGCTGTTTTTT
TRBJ2-6 | 16 | . | . | TRBV19 | CASSTRQNSGANVLTF | TGTGCCAGTAGTACACGACAGAATTCTGGGGCCAACGTCCTGACTTTC
TRBJ2-5 | 12 | . | . | TRBV7-9 | CASSLVIETQYF | TGTGCCAGCAGCTTAGTAATCGAGACCCAGTACTTC
TRBJ2-1 | 16 | TRBD1 | . | TRBV28 | CASSAGQGRGQWEQFF | TGTGCCAGCAGTGCAGGACAGGGCCGGGGGCAATGGGAGCAGTTCTTC
TRBJ1-4 | 13 | . | . | TRBV7-9 | CASSLVAGVKLFF | TGTGCCAGCAGCTTAGTTGCAGGGGTAAAACTGTTTTTT
TRBJ1-1 | 15 | TRBD1 | . | TRBV5-4 | CASSPGQGAGTEAFF | TGTGCCAGCAGCCCGGGACAGGGGGCAGGCACTGAAGCTTTCTTT
TRBJ2-4 | 16 | TRBD2 | . | TRBV5-4 | CASSLGTSGGRNIQYF | TGTGCCAGCAGCTTGGGGACTAGCGGGGGCCGGAACATTCAGTACTTC
TRBJ1-2 | 16 | TRBD1 | . | TRBV18 | CASSPPLGQLLYGYTF | TGTGCCAGCTCACCACCACTGGGACAGCTCCTCTATGGCTACACCTTC
TRBJ2-7 | 14 | TRBD1 | . | TRBV2 | CASRRPGQGYEQYF | TGTGCCAGCAGACGACCGGGACAGGGCTACGAGCAGTACTTC
TRBJ2-7 | 15 | . | . | TRBV7-9 | CASSLEQGEIYEQYF | TGTGCCAGCAGCTTAGAACAGGGAGAGATCTACGAGCAGTACTTC
TRBJ2-1 | 15 | . | once | TRBV10-3 | CAISGVTSSYNEQFF | TGTGCCATCAGTGGAGTTACGAGCTCCTACAATGAGCAGTTCTTC
TRBJ1-4 | 14 | . | . | TRBV19 | CASTQTGGNEKLFF | TGTGCCAGCACTCAGACGGGTGGTAATGAAAAACTGTTTTTT
TRBJ1-6 | 16 | . | once | TRBV5-1 | CASSFGIGRRESPLHF | TGCGCCAGCAGCTTTGGAATCGGAAGGAGGGAATCACCCCTCCACTTT
TRBJ1-6 | 16 | . | . | TRBV28 | CASSPNSRAVSSPLHF | TGTGCCAGCAGTCCTAATAGCAGGGCGGTCAGCTCACCCCTCCACTTT
TRBJ2-2 | 14 | . | . | TRBV9 | CASRQGTNTGELFF | TGTGCCAGCAGACAGGGAACGAACACCGGGGAGCTGTTTTTT
TRBJ1-2 | 14 | . | . | TRBV5-1 | CASSLGTSLYGYTF | TGCGCCAGCAGCTTGGGTACAAGTTTATATGGCTACACCTTC
TRBJ2-2 | 13 | . | . | TRBV5-1 | CASSSGATGELFF | TGCGCCAGCAGCTCAGGGGCCACCGGGGAGCTGTTTTTT
TRBJ2-1 | 15 | . | . | TRBV4-1 | CASSQESRLVNEQFF | TGCGCCAGCAGCCAAGAAAGCCGGCTAGTCAATGAGCAGTTCTTC
TRBJ2-2 | 17 | TRBD2 | . | TRBV6-2/TRBV6-3 | CASSLGLAGLNTGELFF | TGTGCCAGCAGTTTGGGACTAGCGGGGCTGAACACCGGGGAGCTGTTTTTT
TRBJ2-1 | 15 | . | . | TRBV11-2 | CASSKFTTSGNEQFF | TGTGCCAGCAGCAAATTCACCACCTCCGGCAATGAGCAGTTCTTC
TRBJ2-7 | 14 | . | . | TRBV7-2 | CASSFWDSAYEQYF | TGTGCCAGCAGCTTTTGGGACTCAGCCTACGAGCAGTACTTC